This entry features one TCR beta chain sequence. As yet, its antigen is unknown. This sample stems from a study of OX40 agonist ivuxolimab in advanced cancers. Overall study context: Two cutaneous melanoma patients and one hepatocellular carcinoma patient, three in all, had partial responses. Study-level results: CD4+ T cells averaged fewer expanded clones than CD8+ T cells. Certain nonresponding patients likewise had low normalized T-cell clonal expansion.

Per the germline V gene, CDR1 is LNHNV and CDR2 is YYDKDF (reference sequence). This CDR3 has 12 residues. Trimming left V 8 bases short and J 6 bases short, with 13 bases between. Assay used: immunoSEQ multiplex PCR; TCRdb lists only in-frame clones, some missing. The profile covers 60,000 or so clones, with approximately 89% appearing a single time and 5% to 5.5% taken by the ten largest. The V gene is TRBV15, the J gene TRBJ1-1; D call uncertain. Sequencing used CD4+ or CD8+ T cells sorted from blood, obtained in a trial of the OX40 agonist ivuxolimab. The sequence was obtained from an adult with an advanced solid tumor such as melanoma, head and neck, liver or kidney cancer. The chain's CDR3 is CATSWWGAEAFF. CDR3 bases: TGTGCCACCTCTTGGTGGGGAGCTGAAGCTTTCTTT. The full variable domain, with the rest looked up from reference TRBV15 and TRBJ1-1, is DAMVIQNPRYQVTQFGKPVTLSCSQTLNHNVMYWYQQKSSQAPKLLFHYYDKDFNNEADTPDNFQSRRPNTSFCFLDIRSPGLGDTAMYLCATSWWGAEAFFGQGTRLTVV.